This TCR beta chain was identified in a study of CD8 T cells in ankylosing spondylitis. The study's findings and limits: Earlier studies detected some motif variants in reactive arthritis synovial fluid and blood. Seemingly characteristic of ankylosing spondylitis blood was a TCR beta motif consisting of about 8 highly homologous variants.

In TCRdb, the 5' RACE reads were re-called with MiXCR into one record per CDR3 protein. The sample holds about 220,000 distinct CDR3 sequences, about 17% seen once. In the case of this clonotype: What it binds is not known.

The sequence came from a male donor with ankylosing spondylitis. Sequenced material: blood, either unsorted or a sorted T cell fraction (not recorded which).

The CDR3 here is CASSYSGLPSYEQYF. The DNA for the CDR3 is TGTGCCAGCAGTTACTCAGGGCTGCCCTCCTACGAGCAGTACTTC. This chain uses TRBV6-5 with TRBJ2-7; D is unclear. The CDR3 spans 15 residues. Per the germline V gene, CDR1 is MNHEY and CDR2 is SVGAGI. The V end lost 0 bases, the J end lost 0 bases, and 9 bases lay between the germline ends.